This T cell receptor beta chain was found in a study of blood T cell repertoires in COVID-19. The overall study: Acute-phase and convalescent COVID-19 samples originated in the United States, Italy and Spain. T cells, B-cell-depleted T cells, or PBMCs provided the cDNA or gDNA that served as material.

CDR3 length equals 16 residues. Germline loops: CDR1 SGHVS, CDR2 FNYEAQ. The V segment lost 5 bases and the J segment 7 bases; nucleotides outside the gene matches: 10. TCRdb's table, derived via immunoSEQ multiplex PCR, lists solely in-frame clones and lacks some. The table has under 250,000 clones, approximately 85% seen once. The chain uses TRBV7-6 and TRBJ2-2, with 10 bases aligning to TRBD1. The receptor was derived from a man aged 50 or older with COVID-19, enrolled during active disease. Material for sequencing was peripheral blood. CDR3 residues: CASSPRDRGGVGELFF. CDR3 nucleotide sequence: TGTGCCAGCAGCCCGAGGGACAGGGGAGGGGTCGGGGAGCTGTTTTTT. The variable domain in full, with the rest retrieved from reference TRBV7-6 and TRBJ2-2, is GAGVSQSPRYKVTKRGQDVALRCDPISGHVSLYWYRQALGQGPEFLTYFNYEAQQDKSGLPNDRFSAERPEGSISTLTIQRTEQRDSAMYRCASSPRDRGGVGELFFGEGSRLTVL.